The T cell receptor (beta chain) under discussion was sequenced for a study of cytomegalovirus exposure and HLA in healthy donors. Study-level findings and limits: First-cohort TCR clusters tended to co-occur in the approximately 110 validation repertoires, a later analysis found.

A word on this clone: Its target is not known.

Method: immunoSEQ multiplex PCR; TCRdb's copy keeps in-frame clones and lacks some. The sample consists of 140,000 to 150,000 clones, about 94% of them appearing once. Separate from the approximately 670-subject first cohort, the approximately 120-subject validation cohort was the one that the donors belonged to. The CDR3 spans 16 residues. CDR1 and CDR2 from the germline V gene are MGHRA and YSYEKL. The V segment lost 5 bases and the J segment 0 bases; nucleotides outside the gene matches: 6. V is TRBV4-1 and J is TRBJ1-1, with 10 bases matching TRBD1. The receptor comes from a man between 18 and 29 years old in good health and CMV-seropositive. The sample taken for sequencing was PBMCs. CDR3 protein: CASSDRGRLVNTEAFF. As DNA, the CDR3 is TGCGCCAGCAGCGACAGGGGGCGCTTGGTGAACACTGAAGCTTTCTTT.